This T cell receptor beta chain emerged from a study of blood T cells in healthy people across ages. The authors ran a second PCR of roughly 6 to 12 cycles using a sample-barcoded 5' primer and a J-beta primer mix. Every cDNA molecule carried a tag from a template-switch adaptor bearing 12 random nucleotides. MiXCR, applied by TCRdb to the 5' RACE reads, yields one record per CDR3 protein. Of about 1.5 million distinct CDR3 sequences in the sample, under 55% were seen once. CDR3 size: 15 residues. Germline V gene data show CDR1 as MNHEY and CDR2 as SMNVEV (reference sequence). Unmatched junction bases numbered 10, after V lost 8 bases and J lost 0 bases.

The chain recombines TRBV27 with TRBJ2-7; 7 bases line up with TRBD2. This clonotype originated in a woman between 18 and 29 years old in good health. Material for sequencing was blood. The CDR3, as DNA: TGTGCCAGCGTCCCCGCCGGGGGGAGCTCCTACGAGCAGTACTTC. It translates to CASVPAGGSSYEQYF.